The source of this TCR beta chain is a study of shared clonotypes between healthy human individuals. For the study at large: Per-donor plates numbered three CD4 naive, three CD4 memory, two CD8 naive and one CD8 memory.

Naive CD8 cells lacked CD45RO, underwent positive selection for CCR7 and left out terminally differentiated effector memory CD45RA+ cells. This CDR3 has 15 residues. V shed 0 bases and J shed 0 bases, with 9 bases lying between them. The germline gives CDR1 MNHEY, CDR2 SMNVEV (reference sequence). About this clone itself: Additional DNA sequences in this sample encode the identical CDR3.

The input for sorted-subset replicate PCRs was about 210 ng DNA, 25,000 to 35,000 T cell genomes. TCRdb's table, derived via immunoSEQ multiplex PCR, lists solely in-frame clones and lacks some. The profile shows about 2 million clones, about 95% of them singletons. Sample: naive CD8+ T cells sorted from blood. The origin of this receptor is a man between 18 and 35 years old in good health. The gene calls are TRBV27 and TRBJ2-7; no definite D call. In DNA form, the CDR3 reads TGTGCCAGCAGTTTATCAGGTTTTAGCTCCTACGAGCAGTACTTC. It codes for CASSLSGFSSYEQYF.